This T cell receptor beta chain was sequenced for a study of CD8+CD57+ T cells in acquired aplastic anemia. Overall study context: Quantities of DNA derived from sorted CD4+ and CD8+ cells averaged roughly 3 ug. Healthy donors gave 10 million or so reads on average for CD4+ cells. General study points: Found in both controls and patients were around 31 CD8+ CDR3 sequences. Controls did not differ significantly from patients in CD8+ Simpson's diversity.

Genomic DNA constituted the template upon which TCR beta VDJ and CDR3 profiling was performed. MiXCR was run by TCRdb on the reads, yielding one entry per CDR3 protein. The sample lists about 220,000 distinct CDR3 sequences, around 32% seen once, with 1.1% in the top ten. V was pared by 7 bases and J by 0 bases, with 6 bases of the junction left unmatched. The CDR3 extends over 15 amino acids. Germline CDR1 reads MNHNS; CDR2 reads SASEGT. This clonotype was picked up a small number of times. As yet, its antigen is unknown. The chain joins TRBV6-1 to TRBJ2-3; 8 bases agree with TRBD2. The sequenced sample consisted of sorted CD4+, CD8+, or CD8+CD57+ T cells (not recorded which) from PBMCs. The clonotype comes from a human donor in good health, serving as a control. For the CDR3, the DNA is TGTGCCAGCATCATGACTAGCGAAAGCACAGATACGCAGTATTTT. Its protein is CASIMTSESTDTQYF.